Following are 10 T cell receptor beta chains from one sample sequenced in a study of shared clonotypes between healthy human individuals. Generated by immunoSEQ multiplex PCR, the TCRdb table keeps only in-frame clones and is missing some. The data hold roughly 1,600,000 clones, with approximately 98.5% observed a single time. Sequences were obtained from naive CD4+ T cells sorted from blood. The subset is: CD45RA+ positively selected. Every receptor here comes from a man aged 25-45 years in good health.

This chain joins TRBV9 and TRBJ2-7; D is perhaps TRBD2 (5 bases). Looked up from germline, CDR1 is SGDLS and CDR2 is YYNGEE. The CDR3 spans 15 residues. V was shortened by 0 bases and J by 3 bases, with 13 bases between the two germline ends. The CDR3 loop reads CASSVGVTGNYEQYF. CDR3 DNA sequence: TGTGCCAGCAGCGTAGGCGTTACGGGAAACTACGAGCAGTACTTC.

The chain employs TRBV7-2 and TRBJ1-2, with a tentative D call TRBD1 (6 bases). Germline CDR1 reads SGHTA; CDR2 reads FQGNSA. The CDR3 has 14 residues. The V end lost 6 bases, the J end lost 8 bases, and 19 bases lay between the germline ends. The DNA for the CDR3 is TGTGCCAGCAGATCGGGTTTGGGGGCGGACGGCTACACCTTC. As protein: CASRSGLGADGYTF. Complete variable domain (other parts from reference TRBV7-2 and TRBJ1-2): GAGVSQSPSNKVTEKGKDVELRCDPISGHTALYWYRQSLGQGLEFLIYFQGNSAPDKSGLPSDRFSAERTGGSVSTLTIQRTQQEDSAVYLCASRSGLGADGYTFGSGTRLTVV.

This sequence joins TRBV10-3 and TRBJ2-3, with 7 bases lining up with TRBD2. Germline lookup yields CDR1 ENHRY and CDR2 SYGVKD. The CDR3 loop spans 16 amino acids. Germline trimming cut 3 bases from V and 1 base from J; bases unmatched to any gene: 7. As DNA, the CDR3 is TGTGCCATCAGTGAAGCGAGCGGGATCGGCACAGATACGCAGTATTTT. Translation gives CAISEASGIGTDTQYF.

This chain joins TRBV28 and TRBJ1-1; a possible D gene is TRBD1 (6 bases). V was cut by 5 bases and J by 1 base, with 14 bases left in between. CDR3 length equals 15 residues. Germline V lookup: CDR1 MDHEN, CDR2 SYDVKM. CDR3 bases: TGTGCCAGCAGTCGTTCAGGGGTCAGGAACACTGAAGCTTTCTTT. It specifies CASSRSGVRNTEAFF.

The gene calls are TRBV7-9 and TRBJ2-1, with D possibly matching TRBD2 (6 bases). Per germline, CDR1 SEHNR and CDR2 FQNEAQ (reference sequence). Deletions cut 5 bases from V and 3 bases from J, with 8 bases between. The CDR3 contains 13 residues. The CDR3 spells CASSPTSYNEQFF. CDR3 nucleotides: TGTGCCAGCAGCCCGACTAGCTACAATGAGCAGTTCTTC. Full variable domain (remainder filled in from reference TRBV7-9 and TRBJ2-1): DTGVSQNPRHKITKRGQNVTFRCDPISEHNRLYWYRQTLGQGPEFLTYFQNEAQLEKSRLLSDRFSAERPKGSFSTLEIQRTEQGDSAMYLCASSPTSYNEQFFGPGTRLTVL.

The chain recombines TRBV29-1 with TRBJ2-3, with a possible D match to TRBD1 (6 bases). Germline V CDR1 and CDR2: SQVTM, ANQGSEA. V lost 2 bases, J lost 3 bases, and 12 bases lay in between. The CDR3 totals 14 residues. DNA for the CDR3: TGCAGCGTTGAATCGAGACAGGAGACAGATACGCAGTATTTT. Translated, it gives CSVESRQETDTQYF.

The genes are TRBV10-3 and TRBJ2-7; 8 nucleotides align to TRBD2. V gave up 6 bases and J gave up 6 bases; unmatched junction bases: 10. Germline-derived CDR1 and CDR2 are ENHRY and SYGVKD. The CDR3 extends over 14 amino acids. In DNA form, the CDR3 reads TGTGCCATCAGGGGCACGGGACTAGTGAGCGAGCAGTACTTC. Translation gives CAIRGTGLVSEQYF.

The rearrangement links TRBV28 to TRBJ2-2; 10 nucleotides match TRBD2. Unmatched junction bases numbered 5, after V lost 3 bases and J lost 4 bases. This CDR3 region has 16 residues. Germline-derived CDR1 and CDR2 are MDHEN and SYDVKM. CDR3 amino acids: CASSFRTSGPTGELFF. For the CDR3, the DNA is TGTGCCAGCAGTTTCAGGACTAGCGGTCCCACCGGGGAGCTGTTTTTT.

The gene calls are TRBV9 and TRBJ2-7, with 8 bases lining up with TRBD2. CDR3 length equals 13 residues. V trimming: 6 bases; J trimming: 7 bases; junction bases outside the gene matches: 9. The germline V gene has CDR1 SGDLS and CDR2 YYNGEE. CDR3 sequence: CASTIAGTGEQYF. CDR3 bases: TGTGCCAGCACCATAGCGGGAACGGGGGAGCAGTACTTC.

This CDR3 reads CASSRGLSYNEQFF. The CDR3 DNA reads TGTGCCAGCAGCAGGGGGTTGTCCTACAATGAGCAGTTCTTC. This sequence joins TRBV2 and TRBJ2-1; the match to TRBD1 covers 7 bases. Germline V gene sequence: CDR1 SNHLY, CDR2 FYNNEI. CDR3 size: 14 residues. V lost 6 bases, J lost 1 base, and 3 bases stayed unmatched.